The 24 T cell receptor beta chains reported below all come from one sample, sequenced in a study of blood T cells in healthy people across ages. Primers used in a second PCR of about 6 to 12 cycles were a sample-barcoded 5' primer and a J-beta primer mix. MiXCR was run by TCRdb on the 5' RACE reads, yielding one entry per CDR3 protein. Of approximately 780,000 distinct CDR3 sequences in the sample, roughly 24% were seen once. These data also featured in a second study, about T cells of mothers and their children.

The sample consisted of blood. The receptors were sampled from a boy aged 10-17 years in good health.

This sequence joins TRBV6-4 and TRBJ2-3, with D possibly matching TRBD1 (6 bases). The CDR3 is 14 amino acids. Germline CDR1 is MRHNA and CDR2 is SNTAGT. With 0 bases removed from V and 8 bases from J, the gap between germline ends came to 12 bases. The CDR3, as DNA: TGTGCCAGCAGTGACTCCCCAGAACAGGGTACGCAGTATTTT. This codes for CASSDSPEQGTQYF.

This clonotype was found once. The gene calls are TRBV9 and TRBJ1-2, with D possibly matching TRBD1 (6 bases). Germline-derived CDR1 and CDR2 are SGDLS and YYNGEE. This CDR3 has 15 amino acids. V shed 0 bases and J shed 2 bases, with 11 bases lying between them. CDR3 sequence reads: CASSVVEGGNYGYTF. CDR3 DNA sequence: TGTGCCAGCAGCGTAGTGGAAGGGGGAAACTATGGCTACACCTTC.

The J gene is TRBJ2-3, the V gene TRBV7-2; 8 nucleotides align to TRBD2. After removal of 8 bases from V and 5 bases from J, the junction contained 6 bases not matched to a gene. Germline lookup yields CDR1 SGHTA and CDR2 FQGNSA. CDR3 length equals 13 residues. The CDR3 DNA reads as TGTGCCAGCGGTAGCGGGAATCGAGATACGCAGTATTTT. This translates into CASGSGNRDTQYF.

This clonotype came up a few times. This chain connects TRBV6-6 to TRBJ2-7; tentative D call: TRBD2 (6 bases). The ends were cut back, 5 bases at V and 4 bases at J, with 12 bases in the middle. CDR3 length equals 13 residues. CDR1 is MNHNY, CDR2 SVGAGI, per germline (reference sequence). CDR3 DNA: TGTGCCAGCAGTCCACTCCGGGAGTACGAGCAGTACTTC. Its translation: CASSPLREYEQYF.

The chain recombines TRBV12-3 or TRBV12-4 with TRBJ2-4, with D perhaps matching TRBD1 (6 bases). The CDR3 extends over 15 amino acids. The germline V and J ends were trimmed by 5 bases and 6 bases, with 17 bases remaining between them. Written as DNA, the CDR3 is TGTGCCAGCAGTCCTCCGGGACAACCTCTAAACATTCAGTACTTC. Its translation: CASSPPGQPLNIQYF.

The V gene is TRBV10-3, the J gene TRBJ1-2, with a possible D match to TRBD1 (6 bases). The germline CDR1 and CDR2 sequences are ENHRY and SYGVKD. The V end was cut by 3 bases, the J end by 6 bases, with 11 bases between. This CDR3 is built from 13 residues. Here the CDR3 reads CAISENQGNGYTF. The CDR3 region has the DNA TGTGCCATCAGTGAAAATCAGGGGAATGGCTACACCTTC.

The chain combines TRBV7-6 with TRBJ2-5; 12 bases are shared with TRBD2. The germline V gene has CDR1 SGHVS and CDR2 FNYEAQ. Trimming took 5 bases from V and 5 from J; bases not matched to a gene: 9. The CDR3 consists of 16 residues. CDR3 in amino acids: CASSRSSGGAEETQYF. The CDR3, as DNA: TGTGCCAGCAGCCGTTCTAGCGGGGGGGCGGAGGAGACCCAGTACTTC.

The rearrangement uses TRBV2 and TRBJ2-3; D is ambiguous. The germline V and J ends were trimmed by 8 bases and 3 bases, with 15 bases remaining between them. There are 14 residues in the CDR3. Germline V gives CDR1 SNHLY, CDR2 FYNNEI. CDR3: CASRPETITDTQYF. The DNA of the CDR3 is TGTGCCAGCCGCCCGGAGACAATTACAGATACGCAGTATTTT.

The CDR3 spells CAWSVRPGSSYEQYF. Here the CDR3 DNA reads TGTGCCTGGAGTGTACGCCCAGGGAGCTCCTACGAGCAGTACTTC. The chain combines TRBV30 with TRBJ2-7; D might be TRBD1 or TRBD2, each matching 5 bases. Germline V gene data show CDR1 as GTSNPN and CDR2 as SVGIG (reference sequence). The V end was cut by 0 bases, the J end by 0 bases, with 12 bases between. CDR3 length: 15 residues. The full variable domain, rest sourced from reference TRBV30 and TRBJ2-7, is SQTIHQWPATLVQPVGSPLSLECTVEGTSNPNLYWYRQAAGRGLQLLFYSVGIGQISSEVPQNLSASRPQDRQFILSSKKLLLSDSGFYLCAWSVRPGSSYEQYFGPGTRLTVT.

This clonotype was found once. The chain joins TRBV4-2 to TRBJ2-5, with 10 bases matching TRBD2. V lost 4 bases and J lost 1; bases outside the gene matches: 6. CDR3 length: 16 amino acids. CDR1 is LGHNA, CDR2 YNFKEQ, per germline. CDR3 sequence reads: CASSLGTSDIQETQYF. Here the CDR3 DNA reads TGTGCCAGCAGCCTCGGGACTAGCGATATCCAAGAGACCCAGTACTTC.

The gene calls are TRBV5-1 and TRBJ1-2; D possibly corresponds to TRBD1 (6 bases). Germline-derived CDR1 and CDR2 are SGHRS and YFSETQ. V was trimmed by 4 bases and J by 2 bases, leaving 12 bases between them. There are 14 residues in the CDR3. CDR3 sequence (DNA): TGCGCCAGCAGCCCCGGGGACACGAACTATGGCTACACCTTC. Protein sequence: CASSPGDTNYGYTF. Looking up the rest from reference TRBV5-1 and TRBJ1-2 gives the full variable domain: KAGVTQTPRYLIKTRGQQVTLSCSPISGHRSVSWYQQTPGQGLQFLFEYFSETQRNKGNFPGRFSGRQFSNSRSEMNVSTLELGDSALYLCASSPGDTNYGYTFGSGTRLTVV.

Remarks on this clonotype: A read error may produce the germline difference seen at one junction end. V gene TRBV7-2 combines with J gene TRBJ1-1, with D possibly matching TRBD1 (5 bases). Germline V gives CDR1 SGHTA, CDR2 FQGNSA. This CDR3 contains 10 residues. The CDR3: CASSLGGDDF. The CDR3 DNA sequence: TGTGCCAGCAGCTTAGGAGGGGATGACTTT.

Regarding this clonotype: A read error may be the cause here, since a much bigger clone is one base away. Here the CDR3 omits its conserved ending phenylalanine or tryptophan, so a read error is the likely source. The CDR3 DNA follows: TGCGCCAGCAGCTGGGTATCTAGCGGTCAAGAGACCCAGTACATC. Amino acid sequence: CASSWVSSGQETQYI. The chain recombines TRBV5-1 with TRBJ2-5, with 7 bases matching TRBD2. The CDR3 is 15 amino acids. Germline V gene sequence: CDR1 SGHRS, CDR2 YFSETQ. V trimming: 3 bases; J trimming: 2 bases; junction bases outside the gene matches: 7.

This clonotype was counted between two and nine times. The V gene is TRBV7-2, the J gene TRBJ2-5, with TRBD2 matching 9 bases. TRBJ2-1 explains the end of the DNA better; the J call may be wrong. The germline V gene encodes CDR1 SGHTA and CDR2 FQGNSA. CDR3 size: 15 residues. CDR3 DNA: TGTGCCAGCAGCAGTAGCGGGGGTTACTACAATGAGCAGTTCTTC. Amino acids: CASSSSGGYYNEQFF.

The CDR3 nucleotides are TGTGCCAGCAGTTTTCTGGGGGTTCCAGATACGCAGTATTTT. It is translated as CASSFLGVPDTQYF. This sequence joins TRBV12-3 or TRBV12-4 and TRBJ2-3, with D perhaps matching TRBD1 or TRBD2 (5 bases each). This CDR3 is 14 amino acids long. Trimming cost V 3 bases and J 4 bases, with 11 bases left between them.

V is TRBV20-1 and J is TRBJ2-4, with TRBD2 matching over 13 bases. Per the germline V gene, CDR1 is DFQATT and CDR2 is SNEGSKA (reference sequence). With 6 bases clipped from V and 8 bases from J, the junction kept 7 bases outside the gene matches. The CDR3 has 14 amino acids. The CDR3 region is CSATSGGARDIQYF. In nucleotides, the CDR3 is TGCAGTGCAACTAGCGGGGGGGCCAGGGACATTCAGTACTTC.

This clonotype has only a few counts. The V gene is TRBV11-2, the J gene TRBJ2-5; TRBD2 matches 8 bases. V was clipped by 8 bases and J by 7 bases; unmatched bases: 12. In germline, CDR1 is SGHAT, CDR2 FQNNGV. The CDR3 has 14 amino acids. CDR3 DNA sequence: TGTGCCAGCTTATCGGCGGGGGGCCGGGGGACCCAGTACTTC. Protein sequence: CASLSAGGRGTQYF.

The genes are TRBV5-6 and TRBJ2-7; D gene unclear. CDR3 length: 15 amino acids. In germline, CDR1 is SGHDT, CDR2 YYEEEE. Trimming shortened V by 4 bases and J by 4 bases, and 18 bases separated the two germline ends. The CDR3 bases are TGTGCCAGCAGCGCGGCCCCGAGGTCTGGATACGAGCAGTACTTC. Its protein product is CASSAAPRSGYEQYF.

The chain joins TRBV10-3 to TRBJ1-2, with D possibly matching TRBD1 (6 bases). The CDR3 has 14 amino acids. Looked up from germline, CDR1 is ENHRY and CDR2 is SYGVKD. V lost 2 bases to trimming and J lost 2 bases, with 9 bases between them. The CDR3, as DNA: TGTGCCATCAGTGAGGGACAGATGAACTATGGCTACACCTTC. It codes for CAISEGQMNYGYTF.

CDR3 residues: CATSAGQGPGAFF. CDR3 DNA sequence: TGTGCCACCAGTGCAGGACAGGGGCCCGGAGCTTTCTTT. V gene TRBV24-1 combines with J gene TRBJ1-1; TRBD1 agrees at 9 bases. V was clipped by 5 bases and J by 10 bases; unmatched bases: 7. Germline CDR1 is KGHDR and CDR2 is SFDVKD. The CDR3 has 13 residues.

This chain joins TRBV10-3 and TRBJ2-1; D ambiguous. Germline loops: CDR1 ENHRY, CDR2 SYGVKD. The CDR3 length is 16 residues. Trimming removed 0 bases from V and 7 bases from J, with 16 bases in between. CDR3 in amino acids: CAISESKYLDANEQFF. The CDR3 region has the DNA TGTGCCATCAGTGAGTCGAAGTATCTAGACGCGAATGAGCAGTTCTTC.

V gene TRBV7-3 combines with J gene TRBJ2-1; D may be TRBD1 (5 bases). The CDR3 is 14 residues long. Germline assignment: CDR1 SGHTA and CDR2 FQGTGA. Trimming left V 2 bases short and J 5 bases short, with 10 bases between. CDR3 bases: TGTGCCAGCAGCTTATGGGGCAGGGACAATGAGCAGTTCTTC. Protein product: CASSLWGRDNEQFF.

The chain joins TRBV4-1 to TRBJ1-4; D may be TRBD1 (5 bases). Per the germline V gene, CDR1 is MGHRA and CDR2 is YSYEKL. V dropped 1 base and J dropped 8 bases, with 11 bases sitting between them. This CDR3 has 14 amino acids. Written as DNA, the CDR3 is TGCGCCAGCAGCCAAGTACGGGGCCGGGAAAAACTGTTTTTT. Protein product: CASSQVRGREKLFF.

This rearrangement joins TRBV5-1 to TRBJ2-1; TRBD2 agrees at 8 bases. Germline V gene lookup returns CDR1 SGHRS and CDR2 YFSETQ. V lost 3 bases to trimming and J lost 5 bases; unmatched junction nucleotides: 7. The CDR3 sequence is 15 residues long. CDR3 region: CASSSPGLGDNEQFF. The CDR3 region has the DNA TGCGCCAGCAGCTCTCCGGGACTAGGGGACAATGAGCAGTTCTTC.